This TCR beta chain is from a study of low-dose radiotherapy and immunotherapy resistance in tumors. The overall study: For Cohort 1, fractions of 0.5 Gy were given every 2 weeks, reaching 6.5 Gy overall.

As their treatment, donors received nivolumab, ipilimumab, aspirin, low-dose cyclophosphamide and low-dose radiotherapy. Germline CDR1 reads SNHLY; CDR2 reads FYNNEI. After removal of 7 bases from V and 2 bases from J, the junction contained 10 bases not matched to a gene. The CDR3 runs to 16 residues. TRAV- and TRBV-specific primers primed first-strand cDNA, covering alpha and beta chains. With a constant-region primer and a V-primer adapter, TCRs were subjected to around 20 PCR cycles of amplification. mRNA, once isolated, was amplified by in vitro transcription. TCRdb re-analysed the reads in MiXCR, keeping a single row per CDR3 protein. The sample consists of under 8,500 distinct CDR3 sequences, around 53% of them appearing once.

This clonotype was sampled from a human donor with advanced metastatic prostate, ovarian, gallbladder or colorectal cancer (not recorded which). This table probably holds off-target reads from a library built for another chain. V usage is TRBV2 and J usage is TRBJ2-1; 8 bases map to TRBD1. The CDR3 sequence is CASTSPGQVTYNEQFF. CDR3 coding DNA: TGTGCCAGCACCTCTCCGGGACAGGTCACCTACAATGAGCAGTTCTTC.